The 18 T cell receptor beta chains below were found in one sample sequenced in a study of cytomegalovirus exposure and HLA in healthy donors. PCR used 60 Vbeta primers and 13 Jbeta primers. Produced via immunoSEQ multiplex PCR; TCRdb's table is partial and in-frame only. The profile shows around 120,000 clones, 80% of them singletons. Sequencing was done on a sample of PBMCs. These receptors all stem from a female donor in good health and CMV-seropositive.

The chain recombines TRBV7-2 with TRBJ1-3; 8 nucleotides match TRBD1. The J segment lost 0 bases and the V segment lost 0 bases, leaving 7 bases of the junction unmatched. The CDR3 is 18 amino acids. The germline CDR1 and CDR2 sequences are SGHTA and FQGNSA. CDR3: CASSLAAGGLSSGNTIYF. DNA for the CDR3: TGTGCCAGCAGCTTAGCGGCAGGGGGCCTCAGCTCTGGAAACACCATATATTTT.

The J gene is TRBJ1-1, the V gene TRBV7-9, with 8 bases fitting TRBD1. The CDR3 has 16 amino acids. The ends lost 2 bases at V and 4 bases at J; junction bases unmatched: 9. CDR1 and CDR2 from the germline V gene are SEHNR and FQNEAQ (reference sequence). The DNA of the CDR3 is TGTGCCAGCAGCTTACCGGGACAGGCCAGGGGCACTGAAGCTTTCTTT. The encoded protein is CASSLPGQARGTEAFF. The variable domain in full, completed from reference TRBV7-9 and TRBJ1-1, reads DTGVSQNPRHKITKRGQNVTFRCDPISEHNRLYWYRQTLGQGPEFLTYFQNEAQLEKSRLLSDRFSAERPKGSFSTLEIQRTEQGDSAMYLCASSLPGQARGTEAFFGQGTRLTVV.

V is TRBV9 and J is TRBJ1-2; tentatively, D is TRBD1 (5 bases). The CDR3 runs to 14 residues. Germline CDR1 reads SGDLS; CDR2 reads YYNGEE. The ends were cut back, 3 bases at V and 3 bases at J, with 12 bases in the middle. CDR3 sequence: CASSETGLDYGYTF. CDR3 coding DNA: TGTGCCAGCAGCGAGACGGGACTCGACTATGGCTACACCTTC.

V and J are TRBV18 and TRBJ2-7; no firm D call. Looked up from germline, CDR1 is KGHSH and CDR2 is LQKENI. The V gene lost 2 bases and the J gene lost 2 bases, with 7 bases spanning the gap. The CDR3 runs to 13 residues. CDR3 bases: TGTGCCAGCTCACCAGCGGTTACCTACGAGCAGTACTTC. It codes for CASSPAVTYEQYF.

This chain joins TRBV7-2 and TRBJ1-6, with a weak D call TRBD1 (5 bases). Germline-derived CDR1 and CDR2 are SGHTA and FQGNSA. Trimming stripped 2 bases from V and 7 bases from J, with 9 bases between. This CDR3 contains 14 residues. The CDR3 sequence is CASSLTRQNSPLHF. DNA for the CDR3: TGTGCCAGCAGCTTAACCCGACAGAATTCACCCCTCCACTTT. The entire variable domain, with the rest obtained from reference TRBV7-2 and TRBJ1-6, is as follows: GAGVSQSPSNKVTEKGKDVELRCDPISGHTALYWYRQSLGQGLEFLIYFQGNSAPDKSGLPSDRFSAERTGGSVSTLTIQRTQQEDSAVYLCASSLTRQNSPLHFGNGTRLTVT.

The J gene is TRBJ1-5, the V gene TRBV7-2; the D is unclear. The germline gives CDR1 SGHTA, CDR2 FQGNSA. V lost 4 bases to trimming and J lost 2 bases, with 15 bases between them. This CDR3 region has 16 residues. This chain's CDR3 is CASSSRPRGGNQPQHF. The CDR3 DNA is TGTGCCAGCAGCTCTAGACCGCGGGGTGGCAATCAGCCCCAGCATTTT.

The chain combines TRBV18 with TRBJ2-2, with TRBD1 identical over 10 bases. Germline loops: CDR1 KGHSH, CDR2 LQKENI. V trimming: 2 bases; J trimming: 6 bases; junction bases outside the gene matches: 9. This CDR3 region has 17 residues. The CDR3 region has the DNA TGTGCCAGCTCACCAACCGGGACAGGGGCATCTGCCGGGGAGCTGTTTTTT. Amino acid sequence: CASSPTGTGASAGELFF.

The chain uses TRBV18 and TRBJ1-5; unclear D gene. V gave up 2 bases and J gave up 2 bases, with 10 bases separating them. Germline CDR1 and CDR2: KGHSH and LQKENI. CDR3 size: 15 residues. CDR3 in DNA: TGTGCCAGCTCACCAACGGGAACTGGCAATCAGCCCCAGCATTTT. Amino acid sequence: CASSPTGTGNQPQHF. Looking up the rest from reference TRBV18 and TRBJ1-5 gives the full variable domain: NAGVMQNPRHLVRRRGQEARLRCSPMKGHSHVYWYRQLPEEGLKFMVYLQKENIIDESGMPKERFSAEFPKEGPSILRIQQVVRGDSAAYFCASSPTGTGNQPQHFGDGTRLSIL.

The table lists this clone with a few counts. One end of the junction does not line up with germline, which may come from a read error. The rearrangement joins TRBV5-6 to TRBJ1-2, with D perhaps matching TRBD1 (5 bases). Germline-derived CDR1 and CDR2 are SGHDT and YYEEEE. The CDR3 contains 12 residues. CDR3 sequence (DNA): TGTGCCAGCAGCTTGGAAGGGCTGGGGCCCCGGTTT. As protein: CASSLEGLGPRF.

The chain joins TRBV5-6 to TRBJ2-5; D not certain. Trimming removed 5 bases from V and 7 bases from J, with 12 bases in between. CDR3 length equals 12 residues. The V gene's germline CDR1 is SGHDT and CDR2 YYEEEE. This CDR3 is CASSLGSLTQYF. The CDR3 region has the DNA TGTGCCAGCAGTCTGGGCTCTCTGACCCAGTACTTC.

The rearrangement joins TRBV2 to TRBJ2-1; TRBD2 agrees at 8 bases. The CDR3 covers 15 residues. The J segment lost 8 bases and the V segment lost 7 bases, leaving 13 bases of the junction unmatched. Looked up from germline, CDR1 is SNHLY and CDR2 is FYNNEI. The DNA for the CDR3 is TGTGCCAGCATCCCGGGACTAGGGTTAAATTATGAGCAGTTCTTC. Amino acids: CASIPGLGLNYEQFF. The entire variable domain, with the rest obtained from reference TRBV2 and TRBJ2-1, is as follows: EPEVTQTPSHQVTQMGQEVILRCVPISNHLYFYWYRQILGQKVEFLVSFYNNEISEKSEIFDDQFSVERPDGSNFTLKIRSTKLEDSAMYFCASIPGLGLNYEQFFGPGTRLTVL.

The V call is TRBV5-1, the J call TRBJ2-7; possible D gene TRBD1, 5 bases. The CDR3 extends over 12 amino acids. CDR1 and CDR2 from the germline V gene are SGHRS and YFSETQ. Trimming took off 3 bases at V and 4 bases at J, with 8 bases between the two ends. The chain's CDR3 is CASSYDSYEQYF. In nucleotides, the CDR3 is TGCGCCAGCAGCTACGACAGTTACGAGCAGTACTTC.

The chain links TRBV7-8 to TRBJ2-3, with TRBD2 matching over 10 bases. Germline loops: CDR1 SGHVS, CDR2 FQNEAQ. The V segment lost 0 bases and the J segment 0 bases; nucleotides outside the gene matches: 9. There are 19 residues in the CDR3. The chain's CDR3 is CASSLALLAGGQSTDTQYF. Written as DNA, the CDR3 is TGTGCCAGCAGCTTAGCGCTTTTAGCGGGGGGACAGAGCACAGATACGCAGTATTTT.

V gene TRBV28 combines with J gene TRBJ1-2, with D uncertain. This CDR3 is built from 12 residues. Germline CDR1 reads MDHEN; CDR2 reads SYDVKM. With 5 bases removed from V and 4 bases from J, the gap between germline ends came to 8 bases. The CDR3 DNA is TGTGCCAGCAGTCCAACAATCTATGGCTACACCTTC. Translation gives CASSPTIYGYTF.

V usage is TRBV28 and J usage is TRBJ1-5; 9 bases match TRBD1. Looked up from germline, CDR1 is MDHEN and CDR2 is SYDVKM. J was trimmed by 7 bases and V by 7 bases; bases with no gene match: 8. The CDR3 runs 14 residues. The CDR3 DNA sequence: TGTGCCAGCACAAGCGGACAGGGGTGGCAGCCCCAGCATTTT. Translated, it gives CASTSGQGWQPQHF.

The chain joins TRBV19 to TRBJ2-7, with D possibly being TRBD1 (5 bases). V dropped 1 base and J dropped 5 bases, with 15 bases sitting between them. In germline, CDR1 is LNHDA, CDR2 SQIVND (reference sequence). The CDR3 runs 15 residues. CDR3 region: CASSIAQGVVDEQYF. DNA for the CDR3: TGTGCCAGTAGTATAGCGCAGGGTGTGGTCGACGAGCAGTACTTC.

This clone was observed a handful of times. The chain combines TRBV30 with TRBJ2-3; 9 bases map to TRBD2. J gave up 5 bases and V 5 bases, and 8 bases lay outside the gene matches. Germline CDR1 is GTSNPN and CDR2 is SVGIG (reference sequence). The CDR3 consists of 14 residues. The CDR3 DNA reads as TGTGCCTGGGGGACAGCGGGGGGTAAAGATACGCAGTATTTT. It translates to CAWGTAGGKDTQYF.

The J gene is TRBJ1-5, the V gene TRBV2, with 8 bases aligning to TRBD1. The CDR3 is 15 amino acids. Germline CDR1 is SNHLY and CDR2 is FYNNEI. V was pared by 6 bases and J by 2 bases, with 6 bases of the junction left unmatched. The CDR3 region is CASSGDRTGNQPQHF. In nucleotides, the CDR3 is TGTGCCAGCAGCGGGGACAGGACGGGCAATCAGCCCCAGCATTTT.